Following are 23 T cell receptor beta chains from one sample sequenced in a study of vaccination effects on CD4 cells after COVID-19. These receptors have no known antigen. It was after approximately 11 days of culture that CD4+ T cells were isolated. The table came from immunoSEQ multiplex PCR; TCRdb's copy has only in-frame clones and leaves some out. Of fewer than 35,000 clones in the sample, about two thirds were seen once. Sequences were derived from CD4+ T cells from PBMCs cultured without peptide, sampled before COVID-19 vaccination. The receptors derive from a human donor who received a COVID-19 vaccine.

This clone has only a few counts. V usage is TRBV7-9 and J usage is TRBJ2-3; the match to TRBD2 covers 10 bases. The trim removed 2 bases at V and 4 bases at J, leaving 6 bases unmatched. CDR1 is SEHNR and CDR2 is FQNEAQ in the germline V gene (reference sequence). This CDR3 region has 16 residues. The CDR3 DNA sequence: TGTGCCAGCAGCTTATCGTCTCTAGCGGGAGCAGATACGCAGTATTTT. Translating it yields CASSLSSLAGADTQYF.

This clone was seen only once. The rearrangement uses TRBV6-5 and TRBJ2-3; 9 positions agree with TRBD1. CDR1 and CDR2 (germline): MNHEY, SVGAGI. V gave up 7 bases and J gave up 4 bases; unmatched junction bases: 9. The CDR3 is 15 amino acids. The DNA for the CDR3 is TGTGCCAGCACCTTCCCGGGACAGGGTGCAGATACGCAGTATTTT. The encoded protein is CASTFPGQGADTQYF.

V usage is TRBV5-6 and J usage is TRBJ2-1, with TRBD1 matching 8 bases. This CDR3 contains 14 residues. Germline CDR1 is SGHDT and CDR2 is YYEEEE. With V trimmed by 4 bases and J by 8 bases, 8 bases remained unmatched. The CDR3 protein is CASSTDRGRYEQFF. The CDR3, as DNA: TGTGCCAGCAGCACTGACAGGGGCAGATATGAGCAGTTCTTC.

The chain has TRBV5-1 and TRBJ2-1; the match to TRBD2 covers 9 bases. The germline gives CDR1 SGHRS, CDR2 YFSETQ. The CDR3 consists of 16 residues. V lost 1 base to trimming and J lost 8 bases; unmatched junction nucleotides: 10. This chain's CDR3 is CASSLPSLAGLDEQFF. The CDR3, as DNA: TGCGCCAGCAGCTTGCCTAGCCTAGCGGGACTCGATGAGCAGTTCTTC.

This chain uses TRBV29-1 with TRBJ1-1, with 10 positions matching TRBD1. V shed 7 bases and J 5 bases; nucleotides not matched to a gene: 7. This CDR3 has 13 amino acids. CDR1 is SQVTM, CDR2 ANQGSEA, per germline. The CDR3 reads CSAETGGWTEAFF. DNA for the CDR3: TGCAGCGCTGAGACAGGGGGCTGGACTGAAGCTTTCTTT. The entire variable domain, with the rest obtained from reference TRBV29-1 and TRBJ1-1, is as follows: SAVISQKPSRDICQRGTSLTIQCQVDSQVTMMFWYRQQPGQSLTLIATANQGSEATYESGFVIDKFPISRPNLTFSTLTVSNMSPEDSSIYLCSAETGGWTEAFFGQGTRLTVV.

The chain employs TRBV7-8 and TRBJ2-7, with 7 bases lining up with TRBD1. CDR1 and CDR2 (germline): SGHVS, FQNEAQ. The CDR3 has 16 amino acids. The J segment lost 5 bases and the V segment lost 1 base, leaving 11 bases of the junction unmatched. CDR3 loop: CASSLGFPGQIDEQYF. In DNA form, the CDR3 reads TGTGCCAGCAGCTTAGGTTTCCCGGGACAGATAGACGAGCAGTACTTC.

V is TRBV6-1 and J is TRBJ1-6; TRBD1 is a possible D gene (5 bases). The germline gives CDR1 MNHNS, CDR2 SASEGT. This CDR3 contains 20 residues. V gave up 0 bases and J gave up 1 base, with 19 bases separating them. CDR3 in DNA: TGTGCCAGCAGTGAAGCGGGTTGGGGCTACCCCCAGTCCTATAATTCACCCCTCCACTTT. Protein: CASSEAGWGYPQSYNSPLHF.

This chain uses TRBV25-1 with TRBJ2-7; 7 bases line up with TRBD2. The trim removed 4 bases at V and 4 bases at J, leaving 16 bases unmatched. CDR1 is MGHDK and CDR2 is SYGVNS in the germline V gene. The CDR3 sequence is 17 residues long. In nucleotides, the CDR3 is TGTGCCAGCAGTGCCTCTTTACGCGGGGGATTGGGGTACGAGCAGTACTTC. Translating gives CASSASLRGGLGYEQYF.

This clone was seen more than once but under ten times. The chain is built from TRBV7-2 and TRBJ1-3; unclear D gene. Per germline, CDR1 SGHTA and CDR2 FQGNSA. This CDR3 comprises 13 residues. Trimming took off 7 bases at V and 8 bases at J, with 15 bases between the two ends. The CDR3 sequence: CASTLGPLDTIYF. CDR3 sequence (DNA): TGTGCCAGCACACTAGGGCCTTTAGACACCATATATTTT.

The chain combines TRBV10-3 with TRBJ1-2, with 8 nucleotides matching TRBD1. The germline CDR1 and CDR2 sequences are ENHRY and SYGVKD. The CDR3 sequence is 12 residues long. Trimming removed 10 bases from V and 5 bases from J; junction bases left unmatched: 6. The CDR3 coding sequence is TGTGCCACCGTGGACAGGGATTATGGCTACACCTTC. Residues: CATVDRDYGYTF.

This clone was observed a handful of times. This rearrangement joins TRBV5-1 to TRBJ2-7; weak D call: TRBD1 (6 bases). This CDR3 has 13 residues. V dropped 0 bases and J dropped 2 bases, with 6 bases sitting between them. Germline assignment: CDR1 SGHRS and CDR2 YFSETQ. The CDR3 loop reads CASSLDRAYEQYF. CDR3 coding DNA: TGCGCCAGCAGCTTGGACAGGGCCTACGAGCAGTACTTC.

This clone was counted between two and nine times. The chain employs TRBV6-4 and TRBJ2-2; D not resolved. The germline V gene has CDR1 MRHNA and CDR2 SNTAGT. The CDR3 extends over 14 amino acids. V dropped 3 bases and J dropped 1 base, with 6 bases sitting between them. The CDR3 sequence: CASSEVGNTGELFF. The CDR3 region has the DNA TGTGCCAGCAGTGAGGTTGGGAACACCGGGGAGCTGTTTTTT.

The chain joins TRBV5-1 to TRBJ2-3; TRBD1 matches at 10 bases. The V gene's germline CDR1 is SGHRS and CDR2 YFSETQ. After removal of 4 bases from V and 2 bases from J, the junction contained 4 bases not matched to a gene. The CDR3 covers 15 residues. CDR3 DNA sequence: TGCGCCAGCAGCCCGACAGGGGGCCCCACAGATACGCAGTATTTT. Translating it yields CASSPTGGPTDTQYF. Filled out from reference TRBV5-1 and TRBJ2-3, the complete variable domain reads KAGVTQTPRYLIKTRGQQVTLSCSPISGHRSVSWYQQTPGQGLQFLFEYFSETQRNKGNFPGRFSGRQFSNSRSEMNVSTLELGDSALYLCASSPTGGPTDTQYFGPGTRLTVL.

This chain links TRBV19 with TRBJ1-5, with unresolved D. The V end lost 11 bases, the J end lost 7 bases, and 15 bases lay between the germline ends. The CDR3 contains 12 residues. The germline CDR1 and CDR2 sequences are LNHDA and SQIVND (reference sequence). The CDR3 region has the DNA TGTGCCGGTGGAGGCGTACGGCAGCCCCAGCATTTT. Amino acids: CAGGGVRQPQHF. Combining the CDR3 with reference TRBV19 and TRBJ1-5 gives the whole variable domain DGGITQSPKYLFRKEGQNVTLSCEQNLNHDAMYWYRQDPGQGLRLIYYSQIVNDFQKGDIAEGYSVSREKKESFPLTVTSAQKNPTAFYLCAGGGVRQPQHFGDGTRLSIL.

This clone was detected only a few times. This sample includes further DNA sequences coding for the same CDR3. The rearrangement links TRBV7-9 to TRBJ1-1, with a possible D match to TRBD1 (5 bases). CDR3 length: 14 amino acids. Deletions cut 1 base from V and 5 bases from J, with 11 bases between. Germline V lookup: CDR1 SEHNR, CDR2 FQNEAQ (reference sequence). The CDR3 coding sequence is TGTGCCAGCAGCTTAGGGGGGGTTAGGACTGAAGCTTTCTTT. Encoded protein: CASSLGGVRTEAFF.

This clone has more than one count but fewer than ten. This chain joins TRBV15 and TRBJ2-1, with TRBD2 matching over 7 bases. Per the germline V gene, CDR1 is LNHNV and CDR2 is YYDKDF (reference sequence). CDR3 size: 16 residues. Germline trimming cut 2 bases from V and 6 bases from J; bases unmatched to any gene: 10. As DNA, the CDR3 is TGTGCCACCAGCAGACCGGCCAGCGGGAAGGGCAATGAGCAGTTCTTC. Its protein is CATSRPASGKGNEQFF.

This clone was counted only a few times. The chain has TRBV12-5 and TRBJ2-7, with D possibly being TRBD1 (5 bases). The CDR3 has 12 amino acids. Per the germline V gene, CDR1 is LGHNT and CDR2 is FRNRAP. V was shortened by 4 bases and J by 4 bases, with 8 bases between the two germline ends. CDR3 nucleotides: TGTGCTAGTGGTTCACAGGAGTACGAGCAGTACTTC. Amino acid sequence: CASGSQEYEQYF.

The chain combines TRBV10-2 with TRBJ1-5, with D unclear. V lost 8 bases, J lost 3 bases, and 20 bases lay in between. The CDR3 is 16 residues long. Germline values: CDR1 WSHSY, CDR2 SAAADI. The CDR3 is CASGRPSNQVNQPQHF. As DNA, the CDR3 is TGCGCCAGCGGAAGACCCAGCAACCAGGTCAATCAGCCCCAGCATTTT.

The chain is built from TRBV7-9 and TRBJ2-7; 7 positions agree with TRBD2. The V gene end was trimmed by 2 bases and the J gene end by 9 bases; junction bases not matched to a gene: 1. Germline CDR1 is SEHNR and CDR2 is FQNEAQ (reference sequence). This CDR3 is 11 amino acids long. The CDR3 region is CASSLREVQYF. The CDR3 bases are TGTGCCAGCAGCTTACGGGAGGTGCAGTACTTC.

This chain uses TRBV25-1 with TRBJ1-5; D unclear. CDR3 size: 14 residues. Germline V lookup: CDR1 MGHDK, CDR2 SYGVNS. With 8 bases removed from V and 3 bases from J, the gap between germline ends came to 14 bases. The CDR3 region is CASRGNGNNQPQHF. CDR3 DNA sequence: TGTGCCAGCCGAGGTAATGGGAACAATCAGCCCCAGCATTTT.

The CDR3 reads CASTNPGILYNEQFF. The CDR3, as DNA: TGTGCCAGCACTAACCCCGGGATTCTCTACAATGAGCAGTTCTTC. The chain is built from TRBV6-5 and TRBJ2-1; D may be TRBD2 (5 bases). Germline V gene sequence: CDR1 MNHEY, CDR2 SVGAGI. The V gene lost 7 bases and the J gene lost 3 bases, with 16 bases spanning the gap. This CDR3 has 15 amino acids.

This chain links TRBV29-1 with TRBJ1-5, with D perhaps matching TRBD1 (6 bases). CDR1 is SQVTM and CDR2 is ANQGSEA in the germline V gene. Deletions cut 6 bases from V and 2 bases from J, with 17 bases between. The CDR3 has 15 amino acids. CDR3: CSVGEGVIGNQPQHF. Written as DNA, the CDR3 is TGCAGCGTAGGGGAGGGGGTGATTGGCAATCAGCCCCAGCATTTT.

The chain uses TRBV19 and TRBJ2-2, with TRBD1 as a possible D gene (5 bases). The CDR3 runs to 13 residues. The V and J ends lost 4 bases and 9 bases respectively, with 12 bases between them. The germline gives CDR1 LNHDA, CDR2 SQIVND (reference sequence). CDR3 DNA: TGTGCCAGTAGTACCAGGGCCCCGCGGGAGCTGTTTTTT. As protein: CASSTRAPRELFF. Using reference TRBV19 and TRBJ2-2 for the parts outside the CDR3, the full variable domain is DGGITQSPKYLFRKEGQNVTLSCEQNLNHDAMYWYRQDPGQGLRLIYYSQIVNDFQKGDIAEGYSVSREKKESFPLTVTSAQKNPTAFYLCASSTRAPRELFFGEGSRLTVL.